This T cell receptor (beta chain) was sequenced in a study of immune cell composition in non-small cell lung cancer. Turning to the study itself: Tumours were mainly lung adenocarcinoma or squamous cell carcinoma. Whole-study findings and limits: No significant correlation existed between pack-years smoked and tumour clonality. Tumour-associated clones >0.5% occurred in about a third of adenocarcinomas, about 69% of squamous. Overall clonality, unlike maximal tumour-associated clone frequency, did not predict TIL reactivity.

TCRdb's copy holds only in-frame clones and misses some; the assay was immunoSEQ multiplex PCR. This repertoire shows roughly 3,000 clones, about 84% found once; its top ten account for over 15%. Turning to this clone: The antigen is not known.

Germline CDR1 SGHRS, CDR2 YFSETQ. CDR3 length: 14 amino acids. The source is a human donor with non-small cell lung cancer. V is TRBV5-1 and J is TRBJ2-5; 7 bases fit TRBD1. The end of the DNA aligns better with TRBJ2-7, so the J call may be wrong. The specimen sequenced was lung tumor tissue. The DNA of the CDR3 is TGCGCCAGCAGCTTGGACAGGGGACACTACGAGCAGTACTTC. Its translation: CASSLDRGHYEQYF.